The 2 T cell receptor beta chains in this list originate from one sample, sequenced in a study of blood T cell repertoires in COVID-19. The repertoire was sequenced with immunoSEQ multiplex PCR; TCRdb's copy has only in-frame clones and lacks some. The table has a few hundred thousand clones, about 87% seen once. Sequenced input: peripheral blood. Every receptor here comes from a woman aged 45-60 years with COVID-19, enrolled during active disease.

The V call is TRBV11-2, the J call TRBJ1-6; 9 bases fit TRBD1. The V and J ends lost 5 bases and 8 bases, in that order; junction bases with no gene match: 4. The CDR3 length is 14 residues. Germline CDR1 SGHAT, CDR2 FQNNGV. The CDR3 region has the DNA TGTGCCAGCAGCCGGTGGACAGGGGATTCACCCCTCCACTTT. Amino acid sequence: CASSRWTGDSPLHF.

The chain carries TRBV9 and TRBJ1-1, with TRBD1 matching 8 bases. This CDR3 is built from 14 residues. CDR1 SGDLS and CDR2 YYNGEE come from the germline V gene. Trimming cost V 3 bases and J 4 bases; bases outside gene matches: 5. This CDR3 is CASSATGGSTEAFF. In DNA form, the CDR3 reads TGTGCCAGCAGCGCCACAGGGGGATCCACTGAAGCTTTCTTT. Combining the CDR3 with reference TRBV9 and TRBJ1-1 gives the whole variable domain DSGVTQTPKHLITATGQRVTLRCSPRSGDLSVYWYQQSLDQGLQFLIQYYNGEERAKGNILERFSAQQFPDLHSELNLSSLELGDSALYFCASSATGGSTEAFFGQGTRLTVV.